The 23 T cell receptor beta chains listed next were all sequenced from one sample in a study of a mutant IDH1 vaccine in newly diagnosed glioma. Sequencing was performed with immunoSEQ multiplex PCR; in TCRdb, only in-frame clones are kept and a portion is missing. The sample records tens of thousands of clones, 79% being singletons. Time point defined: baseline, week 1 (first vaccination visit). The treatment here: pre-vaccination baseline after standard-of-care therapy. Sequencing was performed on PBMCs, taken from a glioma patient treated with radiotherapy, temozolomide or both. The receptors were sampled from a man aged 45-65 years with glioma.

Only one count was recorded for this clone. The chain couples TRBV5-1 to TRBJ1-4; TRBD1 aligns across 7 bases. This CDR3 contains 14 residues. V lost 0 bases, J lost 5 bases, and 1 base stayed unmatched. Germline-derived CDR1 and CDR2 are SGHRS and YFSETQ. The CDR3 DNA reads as TGCGCCAGCAGCTTGGTACAGGGGAATGAAAAACTGTTTTTT. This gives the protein CASSLVQGNEKLFF.

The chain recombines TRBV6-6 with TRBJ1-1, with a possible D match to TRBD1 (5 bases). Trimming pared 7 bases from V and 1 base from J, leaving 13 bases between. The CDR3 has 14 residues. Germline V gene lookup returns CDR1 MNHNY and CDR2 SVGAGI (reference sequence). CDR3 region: CASTRDGSNTEAFF. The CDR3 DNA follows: TGTGCCAGCACCAGGGACGGCTCGAACACTGAAGCTTTCTTT.

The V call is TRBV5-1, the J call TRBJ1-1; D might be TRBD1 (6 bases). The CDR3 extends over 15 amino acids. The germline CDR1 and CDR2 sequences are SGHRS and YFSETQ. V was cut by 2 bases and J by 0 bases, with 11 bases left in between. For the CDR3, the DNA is TGCGCCAGCAGCTTCGGGGGGGCTTTGAACACTGAAGCTTTCTTT. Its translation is CASSFGGALNTEAFF.

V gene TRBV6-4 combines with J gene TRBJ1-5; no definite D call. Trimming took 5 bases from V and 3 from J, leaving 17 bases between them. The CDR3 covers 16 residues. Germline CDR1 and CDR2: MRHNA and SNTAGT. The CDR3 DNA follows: TGTGCCAGCAGTCAGCCCCCCCTAAGAATCAATCAGCCCCAGCATTTT. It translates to CASSQPPLRINQPQHF.

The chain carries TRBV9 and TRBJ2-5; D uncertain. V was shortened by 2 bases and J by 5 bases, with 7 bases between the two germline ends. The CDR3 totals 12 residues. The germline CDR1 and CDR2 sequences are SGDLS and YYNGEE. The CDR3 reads CASSVLGETQYF. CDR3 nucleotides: TGTGCCAGCAGCGTCTTGGGTGAGACCCAGTACTTC.

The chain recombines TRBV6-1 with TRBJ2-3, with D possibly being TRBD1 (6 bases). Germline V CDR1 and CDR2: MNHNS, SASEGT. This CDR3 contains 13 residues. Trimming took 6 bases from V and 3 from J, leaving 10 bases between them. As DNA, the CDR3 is TGTGCCAGCAGGACAGGTCTAACAGATACGCAGTATTTT. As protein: CASRTGLTDTQYF.

The CDR3 spells CATSRDPTGIIDEQYF. The CDR3 bases are TGTGCCACCAGCAGAGATCCGACAGGGATTATCGACGAGCAGTACTTC. The chain has TRBV15 and TRBJ2-7; TRBD1 matches 7 bases. This CDR3 comprises 16 residues. Germline V gene sequence: CDR1 LNHNV, CDR2 YYDKDF (reference sequence). The J segment lost 5 bases and the V segment lost 0 bases, leaving 10 bases of the junction unmatched. The full variable domain, rest sourced from reference TRBV15 and TRBJ2-7, is DAMVIQNPRYQVTQFGKPVTLSCSQTLNHNVMYWYQQKSSQAPKLLFHYYDKDFNNEADTPDNFQSRRPNTSFCFLDIRSPGLGDTAMYLCATSRDPTGIIDEQYFGPGTRLTVT.

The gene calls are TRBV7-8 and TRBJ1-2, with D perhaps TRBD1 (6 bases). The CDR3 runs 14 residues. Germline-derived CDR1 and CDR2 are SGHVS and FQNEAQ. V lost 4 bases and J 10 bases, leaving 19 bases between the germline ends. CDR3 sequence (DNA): TGTGCCAGCAGCTCTGGACAGTTCAAGTCGGCCTACACCTTC. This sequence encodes CASSSGQFKSAYTF.

CDR3 nucleotides: TGTGCCAGCACCCGGGACGGAGAGTATGGCTACACCTTC. This codes for CASTRDGEYGYTF. The gene calls are TRBV6-5 and TRBJ1-2, with D perhaps TRBD1 (5 bases). The CDR3 loop spans 13 amino acids. V was cut by 7 bases and J by 5 bases, with 14 bases left in between. Germline-derived CDR1 and CDR2 are MNHEY and SVGAGI.

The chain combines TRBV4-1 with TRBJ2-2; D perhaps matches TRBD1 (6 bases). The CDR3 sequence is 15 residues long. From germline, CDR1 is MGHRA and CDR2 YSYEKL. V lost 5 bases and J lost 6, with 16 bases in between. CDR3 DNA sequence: TGCGCCAGCAGCTCCTACCTCCAGGGGCCCGGGGAGCTGTTTTTT. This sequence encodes CASSSYLQGPGELFF.

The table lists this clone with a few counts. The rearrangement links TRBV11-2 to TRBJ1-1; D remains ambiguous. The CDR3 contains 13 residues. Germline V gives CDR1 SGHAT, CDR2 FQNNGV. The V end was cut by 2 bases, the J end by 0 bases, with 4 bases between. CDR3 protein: CASSLRMNTEAFF. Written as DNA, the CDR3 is TGTGCCAGCAGCTTACGGATGAACACTGAAGCTTTCTTT.

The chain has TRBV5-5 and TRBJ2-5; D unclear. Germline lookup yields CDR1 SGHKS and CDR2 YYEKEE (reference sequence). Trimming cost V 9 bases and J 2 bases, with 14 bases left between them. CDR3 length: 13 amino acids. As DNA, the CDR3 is TGTGCCACCCGACCAGCCGGGCAAGAGACCCAGTACTTC. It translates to CATRPAGQETQYF. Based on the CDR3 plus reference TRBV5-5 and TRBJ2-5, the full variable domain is DAGVTQSPTHLIKTRGQQVTLRCSPISGHKSVSWYQQVLGQGPQFIFQYYEKEERGRGNFPDRFSARQFPNYSSELNVNALLLGDSALYLCATRPAGQETQYFGPGTRLLVL.

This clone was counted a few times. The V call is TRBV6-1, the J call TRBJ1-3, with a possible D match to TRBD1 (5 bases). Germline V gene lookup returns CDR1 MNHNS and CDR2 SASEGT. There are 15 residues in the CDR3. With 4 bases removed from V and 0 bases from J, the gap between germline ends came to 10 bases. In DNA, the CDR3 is TGTGCCAGCAGTGGATGGCAGGGCTCTGGAAACACCATATATTTT. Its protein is CASSGWQGSGNTIYF.

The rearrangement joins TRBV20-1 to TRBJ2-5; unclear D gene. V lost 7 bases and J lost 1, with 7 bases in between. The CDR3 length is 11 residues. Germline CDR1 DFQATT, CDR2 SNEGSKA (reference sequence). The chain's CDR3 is CSGQIQETQYF. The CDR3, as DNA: TGCAGTGGGCAAATCCAAGAGACCCAGTACTTC.

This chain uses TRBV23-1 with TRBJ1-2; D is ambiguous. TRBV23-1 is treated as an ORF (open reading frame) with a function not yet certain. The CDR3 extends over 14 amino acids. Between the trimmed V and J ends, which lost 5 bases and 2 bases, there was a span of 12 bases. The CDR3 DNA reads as TGCGCCAGCAGTATGGGCAGGTCCAACTATGGCTACACCTTC. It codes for CASSMGRSNYGYTF.

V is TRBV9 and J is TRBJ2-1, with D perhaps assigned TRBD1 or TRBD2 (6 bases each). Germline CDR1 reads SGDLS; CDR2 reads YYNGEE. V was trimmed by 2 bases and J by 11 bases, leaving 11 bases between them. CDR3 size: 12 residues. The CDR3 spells CASSVQGGKQFF. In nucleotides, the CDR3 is TGTGCCAGCAGCGTCCAAGGGGGGAAGCAGTTCTTC.

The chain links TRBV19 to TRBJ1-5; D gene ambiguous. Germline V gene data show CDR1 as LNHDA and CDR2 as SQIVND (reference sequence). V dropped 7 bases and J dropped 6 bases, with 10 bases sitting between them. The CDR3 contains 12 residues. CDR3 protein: CASNRDSQPQHF. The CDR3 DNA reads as TGTGCCAGTAATAGGGATAGTCAGCCCCAGCATTTT.

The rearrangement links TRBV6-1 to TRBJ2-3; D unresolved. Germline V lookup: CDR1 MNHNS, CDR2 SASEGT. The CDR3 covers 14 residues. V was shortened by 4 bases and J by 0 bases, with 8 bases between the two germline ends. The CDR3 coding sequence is TGTGCCAGCAGTGGCCAACCTAGCACAGATACGCAGTATTTT. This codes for CASSGQPSTDTQYF.

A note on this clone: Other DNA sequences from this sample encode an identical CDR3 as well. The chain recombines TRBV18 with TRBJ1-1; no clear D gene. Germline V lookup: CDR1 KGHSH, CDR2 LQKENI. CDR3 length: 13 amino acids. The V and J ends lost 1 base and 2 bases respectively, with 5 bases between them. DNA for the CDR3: TGTGCCAGCTCACCACAGGGTAACACTGAAGCTTTCTTT. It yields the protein CASSPQGNTEAFF.

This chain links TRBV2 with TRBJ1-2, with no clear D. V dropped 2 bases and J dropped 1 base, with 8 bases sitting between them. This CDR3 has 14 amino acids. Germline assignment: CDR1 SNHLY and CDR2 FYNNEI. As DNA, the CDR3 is TGTGCCAGCAGTGAAAGGGAAATTAACTATGGCTACACCTTC. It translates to CASSEREINYGYTF.

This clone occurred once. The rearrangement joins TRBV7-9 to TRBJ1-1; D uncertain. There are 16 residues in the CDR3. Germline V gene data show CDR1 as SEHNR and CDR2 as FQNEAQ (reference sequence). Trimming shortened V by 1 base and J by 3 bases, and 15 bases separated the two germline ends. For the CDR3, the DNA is TGTGCCAGCAGCTTAGACTTGGTGGGTCGTGACACTGAAGCTTTCTTT. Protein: CASSLDLVGRDTEAFF.

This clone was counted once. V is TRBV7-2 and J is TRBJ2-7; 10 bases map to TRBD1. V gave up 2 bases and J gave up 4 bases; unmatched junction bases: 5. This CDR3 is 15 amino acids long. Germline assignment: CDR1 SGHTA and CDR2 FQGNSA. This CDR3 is CASSLWGQGTYEQYF. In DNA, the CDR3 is TGTGCCAGCAGCTTATGGGGACAGGGGACGTACGAGCAGTACTTC.

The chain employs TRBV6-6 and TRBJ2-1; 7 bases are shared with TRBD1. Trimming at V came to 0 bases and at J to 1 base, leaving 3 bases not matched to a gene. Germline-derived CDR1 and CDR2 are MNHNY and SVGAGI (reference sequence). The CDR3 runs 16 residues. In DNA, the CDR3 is TGTGCCAGCAGTTACTCGAGACAGGGATCCTACAATGAGCAGTTCTTC. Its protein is CASSYSRQGSYNEQFF.